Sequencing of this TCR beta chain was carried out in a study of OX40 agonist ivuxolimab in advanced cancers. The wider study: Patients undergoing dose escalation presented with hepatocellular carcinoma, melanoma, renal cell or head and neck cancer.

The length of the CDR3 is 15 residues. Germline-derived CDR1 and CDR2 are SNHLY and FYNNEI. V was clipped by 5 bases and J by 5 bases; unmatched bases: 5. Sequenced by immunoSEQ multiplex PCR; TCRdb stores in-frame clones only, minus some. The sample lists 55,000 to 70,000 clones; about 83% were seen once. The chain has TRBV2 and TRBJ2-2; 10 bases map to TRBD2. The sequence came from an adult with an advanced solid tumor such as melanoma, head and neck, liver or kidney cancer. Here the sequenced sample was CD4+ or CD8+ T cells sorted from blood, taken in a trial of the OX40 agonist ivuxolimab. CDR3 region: CASSYLAGVTGELFF. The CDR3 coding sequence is TGTGCCAGCAGTTACCTAGCGGGAGTGACCGGGGAGCTGTTTTTT.